This TCR beta chain was sequenced in a study of identical twins. Regarding the study as a whole: Carriage of fewer insertions was seen in abundant cord blood beta clonotypes, whereas memory repertoires showed none.

V lost 5 bases to trimming and J lost 7 bases, with 16 bases between them. The CDR3 runs to 14 residues. Germline assignment: CDR1 MDHEN and CDR2 SYDVKM. This clonotype was counted a few times. What it binds is not known. Healthy Caucasians supplied all donations. TCRdb re-analysed the 5' RACE reads in MiXCR, keeping a single row per CDR3 protein. The profile shows around 550,000 distinct CDR3 sequences, around 15% of them singletons. The same sample was also used in a study of yellow fever vaccine responses in identical twins.

The chain uses TRBV28 and TRBJ2-3, with a weak D call TRBD2 (6 bases). The specimen sequenced was CD4+ T cells sorted from blood. The receptor was derived from a woman aged 18-29 years in good health. For the CDR3, the DNA is TGTGCCAGCAGTGGGACTGCTTGGGGATATACGCAGTATTTT. It is translated as CASSGTAWGYTQYF.